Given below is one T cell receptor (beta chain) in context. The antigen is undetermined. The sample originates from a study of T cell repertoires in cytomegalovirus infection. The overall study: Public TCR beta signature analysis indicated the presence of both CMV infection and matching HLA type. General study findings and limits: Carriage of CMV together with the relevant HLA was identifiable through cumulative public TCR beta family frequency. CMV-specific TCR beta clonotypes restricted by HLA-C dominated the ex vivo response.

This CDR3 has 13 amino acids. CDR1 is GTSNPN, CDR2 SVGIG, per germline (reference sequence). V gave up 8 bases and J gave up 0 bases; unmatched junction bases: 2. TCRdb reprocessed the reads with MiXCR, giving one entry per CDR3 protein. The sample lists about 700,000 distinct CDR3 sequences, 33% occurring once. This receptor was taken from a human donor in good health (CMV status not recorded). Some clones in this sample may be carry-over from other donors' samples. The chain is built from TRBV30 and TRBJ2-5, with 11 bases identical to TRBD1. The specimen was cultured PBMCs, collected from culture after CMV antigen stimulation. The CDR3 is CAGDRGNQETQYF. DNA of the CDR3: TGTGCCGGGGACAGGGGGAACCAAGAGACCCAGTACTTC.